A selection of T cell receptor beta chains follows, all from one sample in a study of T cell changes during pregnancy in multiple sclerosis. Produced via immunoSEQ multiplex PCR; TCRdb's table is partial and in-frame only. The sample has roughly 110,000 clones; about nine tenths are singletons. The specimen was peripheral blood, collected in the third trimester of pregnancy. The receptors stem from a female donor in good health, enrolled as a control in a pregnancy study. The CDR3 runs from the conserved cysteine through the conserved F or W. A D gene is named only where the DNA matches it firmly. The size field is filled for only some rows; it gives once, few, many or a size class.

d_gene,v_gene,abundance,j_gene,len,CDR3aa,CDR3nt
NA,TRBV5-4,NA,TRBJ1-2,13,CASSLDEGYGYTF,TGTGCCAGCAGCTTGGACGAGGGCTATGGCTACACCTTC
NA,TRBV7-2,NA,TRBJ2-7,12,CASSLDGGEQYF,TGTGCCAGCAGCTTAGACGGAGGGGAGCAGTACTTC
TRBD2,TRBV4-2,NA,TRBJ2-7,18,CASSQGEGTSGGDPEQYF,TGTGCCAGCAGCCAAGGAGAAGGGACTAGCGGGGGGGACCCGGAGCAGTACTTC
NA,TRBV12-5,NA,TRBJ1-1,14,CASGLGGRGTEAFF,TGTGCTAGTGGTTTGGGAGGGAGGGGCACTGAAGCTTTCTTT
TRBD2,TRBV5-6,NA,TRBJ2-7,15,CASSPGTSGGHEQYF,TGTGCCAGCAGCCCCGGGACTAGCGGGGGACACGAGCAGTACTTC
TRBD1,TRBV19,NA,TRBJ1-5,14,CASSLRTGNQPQHF,TGTGCCAGTAGTCTCAGGACAGGGAATCAGCCCCAGCATTTT
TRBD1,TRBV9,NA,TRBJ2-5,15,CASSVGQGRWETQYF,TGTGCCAGCAGCGTTGGACAGGGCCGCTGGGAGACCCAGTACTTC
NA,TRBV6-5,NA,TRBJ1-1,13,CASSPGGAFEAFF,TGTGCCAGCAGCCCCGGAGGGGCTTTTGAAGCTTTCTTT
NA,TRBV30,NA,TRBJ2-2,11,CAWSRGGELFF,TGTGCCTGGAGCCGGGGGGGGGAGCTGTTTTTT
NA,TRBV4-1,NA,TRBJ1-4,14,CASSPGQFGEKLFF,TGCGCCAGCAGCCCAGGGCAGTTCGGGGAAAAACTGTTTTTT
TRBD1,TRBV18,once,TRBJ1-4,12,CASSPDRGKLFF,TGTGCCAGCTCCCCGGACAGGGGAAAACTGTTTTTT
TRBD1,TRBV7-9,NA,TRBJ1-6,14,CASSYDRDSSPLHF,TGTGCCAGCAGCTACGACAGGGATAGCTCACCCCTCCACTTT
TRBD1,TRBV7-2,NA,TRBJ1-6,17,CASSLQGTGGLTTPLHF,TGTGCCAGCAGCTTACAGGGTACAGGGGGTTTAACGACACCCCTCCACTTT
TRBD2,TRBV18,NA,TRBJ2-1,14,CASSPPGGDYEQFF,TGTGCCAGCTCACCTCCGGGGGGAGACTATGAGCAGTTCTTC
TRBD2,TRBV5-6,NA,TRBJ2-5,15,CASSLGLVMGRAQYF,TGTGCCAGCAGCTTGGGTCTTGTTATGGGGAGGGCCCAGTACTTC
TRBD1,TRBV7-2,NA,TRBJ1-3,14,CASSSDREGNTIYF,TGTGCCAGCAGCTCGGACAGGGAAGGAAACACCATATATTTT
NA,TRBV5-5,NA,TRBJ2-5,14,CASSRKQIQETQYF,TGTGCCAGCAGCCGGAAACAGATCCAAGAGACCCAGTACTTC
NA,TRBV9,NA,TRBJ1-6,20,CASSVGAEEARTEYNSPLHF,TGTGCCAGCAGCGTAGGTGCGGAGGAGGCCCGAACTGAATATAATTCACCCCTCCACTTT
NA,TRBV7-2,NA,TRBJ2-1,13,CASSRSSYNEQFF,TGTGCCAGCAGCCGGAGCTCCTACAATGAGCAGTTCTTC
TRBD1,TRBV19,NA,TRBJ1-4,16,CASTPGQVPRSEKLFF,TGTGCCAGTACCCCGGGACAGGTTCCGAGGAGTGAAAAACTGTTTTTT
NA,TRBV7-9,NA,TRBJ1-1,12,CASSGGPLKAFF,TGTGCCAGCAGCGGCGGGCCCCTGAAGGCTTTCTTT
NA,TRBV2,NA,TRBJ2-5,11,CASSLRETQYF,TGTGCCAGCAGCCTCAGAGAGACCCAGTACTTC
NA,TRBV5-6,few,TRBJ1-1,11,CASSLGSEAFF,TGTGCCAGCAGCTTGGGGAGTGAAGCTTTCTTT
TRBD1,TRBV6-1,once,TRBJ1-2,14,CASSEDRDSYGYTF,TGTGCCAGCAGTGAAGACCGGGACAGCTATGGCTACACCTTC
NA,TRBV27,NA,TRBJ1-6,16,CASSRTGTTYNSPLHF,TGTGCCAGCAGTCGAACAGGGACGACCTATAATTCACCCCTCCACTTT
TRBD1,TRBV6-6,NA,TRBJ2-1,15,CASSQSGTGDNEQFF,TGTGCCAGCAGTCAATCCGGGACAGGGGACAATGAGCAGTTCTTC
NA,TRBV7-2,NA,TRBJ1-2,17,CASSLGGYAGRDYGYAF,TGTGCCAGCAGCTTAGGAGGATACGCGGGTCGGGACTATGGCTACGCCTTC
NA,TRBV4-1,few,TRBJ1-1,17,CASSQESLGGYDTEAFF,TGCGCCAGCAGCCAAGAATCTCTCGGGGGGTATGACACTGAAGCTTTCTTT
TRBD1,TRBV5-1,NA,TRBJ1-1,13,CASSLRGPHEAFF,TGCGCCAGCAGCCTCAGGGGGCCACATGAAGCTTTCTTT
NA,TRBV6-5,NA,TRBJ1-5,14,CASSDRDYNQPQHF,TGTGCCAGCAGTGACCGGGACTATAATCAGCCCCAGCATTTT
TRBD1,TRBV2,NA,TRBJ1-2,15,CASRMERQGAGGYTF,TGTGCCAGCAGAATGGAACGCCAGGGGGCCGGTGGCTACACCTTC